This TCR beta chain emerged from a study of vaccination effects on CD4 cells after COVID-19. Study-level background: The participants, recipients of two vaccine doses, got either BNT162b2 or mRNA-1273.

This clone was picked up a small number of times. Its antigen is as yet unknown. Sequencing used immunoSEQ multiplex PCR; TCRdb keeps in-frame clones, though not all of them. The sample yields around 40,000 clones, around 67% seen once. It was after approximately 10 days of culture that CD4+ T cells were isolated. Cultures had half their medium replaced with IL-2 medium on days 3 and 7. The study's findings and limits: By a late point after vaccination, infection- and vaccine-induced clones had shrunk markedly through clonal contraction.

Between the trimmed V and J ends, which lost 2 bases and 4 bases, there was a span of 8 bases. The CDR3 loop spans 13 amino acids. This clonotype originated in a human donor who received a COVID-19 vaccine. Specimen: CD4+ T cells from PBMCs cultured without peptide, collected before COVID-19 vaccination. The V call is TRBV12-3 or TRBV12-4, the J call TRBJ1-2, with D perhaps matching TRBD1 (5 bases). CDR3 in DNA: TGTGCCAGCAGTTTATCGGGGGGCTATGGCTACACCTTC. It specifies CASSLSGGYGYTF.